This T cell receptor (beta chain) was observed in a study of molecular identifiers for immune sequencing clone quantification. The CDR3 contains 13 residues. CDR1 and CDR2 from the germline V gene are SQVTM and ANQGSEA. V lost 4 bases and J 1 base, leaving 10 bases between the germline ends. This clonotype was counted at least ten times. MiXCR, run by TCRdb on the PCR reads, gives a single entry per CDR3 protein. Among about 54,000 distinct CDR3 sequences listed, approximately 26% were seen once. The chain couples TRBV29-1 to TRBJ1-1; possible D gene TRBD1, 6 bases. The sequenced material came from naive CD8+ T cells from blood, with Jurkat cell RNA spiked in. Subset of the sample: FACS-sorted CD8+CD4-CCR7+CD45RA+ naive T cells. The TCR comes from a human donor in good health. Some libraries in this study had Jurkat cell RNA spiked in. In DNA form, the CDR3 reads TGCAGCGTTGGAGGGGGGGAGAACACTGAAGCTTTCTTT. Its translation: CSVGGGENTEAFF.